The rows below give T cell receptor beta chains drawn from one sample of a study of T cells after yellow fever vaccination. TCRdb re-derived calls from the 5' RACE reads in MiXCR, one entry per CDR3 protein. The sample contains 96,000 or so distinct CDR3 sequences, about 8.8% of which appear only once. The sequenced sample was CD8+ T cells not binding an NS4B(214-222) dextramer, sorted from PBMCs, obtained roughly 15 days after the first yellow fever vaccination. All receptors come from a young man who received the YFV17D yellow fever vaccine. CDR3s include the opening cysteine and the closing phenylalanine or tryptophan. The D gene is left open where the match is weak. Some rows have no size entry. The others give once, few or many, or a class for an expanded clone.

>few|TRBV6-2/TRBV6-3|TRBD1|TRBJ2-1
TGTGCCAGCACCCGGACAGGGCTCAGCAATGAGCAGTTCTTC
CASTRTGLSNEQFF
>.|TRBV5-1|TRBD2|TRBJ2-1
TGCGCCAGCAGTAGGGGGAGCGGGGGAATGCAGGAGCAGTTCTTC
CASSRGSGGMQEQFF
>few|TRBV4-3|TRBD2|TRBJ2-1
TGCGCCAGCAGCCAAGACTCGGGAGGGTGGGCCTACAATGAGCAGTTCTTC
CASSQDSGGWAYNEQFF
>.|TRBV28|TRBD1|TRBJ2-3
TGTGCCAGCAGTCGGGACAGGGTGCGTGCAGATACGCAGTATTTT
CASSRDRVRADTQYF
>.|TRBV5-1|TRBD1|TRBJ1-1
TGCGCCAGCAGCTGGACAGGGGGTCCGAGCACTGAAGCTTTCTTT
CASSWTGGPSTEAFF
>many|TRBV27|TRBD2|TRBJ2-3
TGTGCCAGCAGTTTAGGAAGCGGGGGTCGCACAGATACGCAGTATTTT
CASSLGSGGRTDTQYF
>few|TRBV7-8|.|TRBJ1-4
TGTGCCAGCAGCTTAGCCGGGGTTGGGACTAATGAAAAACTGTTTTTT
CASSLAGVGTNEKLFF
>few|TRBV12-3/TRBV12-4|TRBD1|TRBJ2-7
TGTGCCAGCAGTAGGGGGAGACAGGGTCCTCACGAGCAGTACTTC
CASSRGRQGPHEQYF
>few|TRBV4-3|.|TRBJ2-4
TGCGCCAGCAGCCAAGGAGGGCCGGGTAACATTCAGTACTTC
CASSQGGPGNIQYF
>few|TRBV20-1|.|TRBJ1-2
TGCAGTGCTTTATCCGGTCGTGGCTACACCTTC
CSALSGRGYTF
>.|TRBV4-3|.|TRBJ1-1
TGCGCCAGCAGCCCATGGGTCCGGGACACTGAAGCTTTCTTT
CASSPWVRDTEAFF
>.|TRBV7-2|.|TRBJ2-7
TGTGCCAGCAGCTTATTCGCGACGGGCGAGCAGTACTTC
CASSLFATGEQYF
>.|TRBV7-3|.|TRBJ2-5
TGTGCCAGCAGCGAGAGCGGGTTTCTAGAGACCCAGTACTTC
CASSESGFLETQYF
>.|TRBV20-1|TRBD2|TRBJ2-2
TGCTGTGCTAGAGGATTGATAGCGGGGGCGAACACCGGGGAGCTGTTTTTT
CCARGLIAGANTGELFF
>.|TRBV15|.|TRBJ2-7
TGTGCCACCAGCAGAGATAACAGGGCCTACGAGCAGTACTTC
CATSRDNRAYEQYF
>few|TRBV9|.|TRBJ1-2
TGTGCCAGCAGCGATGGCCTGAGGGGCTACACCTTC
CASSDGLRGYTF
>many|TRBV10-3|.|TRBJ2-1
TGTGCCATCAGTGCTGAAGGTGGGGTTTACAATGAGCAGTTCTTC
CAISAEGGVYNEQFF
>.|TRBV5-1|.|TRBJ2-2
TGCGCCAGCAGCTTGTTCCCTTGGAACACCGGGGAGCTGTTTTTT
CASSLFPWNTGELFF
>.|TRBV24-1|TRBD1|TRBJ2-5
TGTGCCACCAGTGATTTGGACAGGGGGCTTGAGACCCAGTACTTC
CATSDLDRGLETQYF
>few|TRBV7-9|TRBD2|TRBJ2-3
TGTGCCAGCAGCTTATGGACTAGCGGGAGGACAGATACGCAGTATTTT
CASSLWTSGRTDTQYF
>.|TRBV9|TRBD1|TRBJ1-2
TGTGCCAGCAGCTACGGGACAGGAAACTATGGCTACACCTTC
CASSYGTGNYGYTF
>many|TRBV4-1|TRBD1|TRBJ2-5
TGCGCCAGCAGCCAAACAGGGGGCGGGGAGACCCAGTACTTC
CASSQTGGGETQYF
>few|TRBV30|.|TRBJ2-7
TGTGCCTGGAGTGGTGTAAACTACGAGCAGTACTTC
CAWSGVNYEQYF
>few|TRBV11-2|.|TRBJ2-3
TGTGCCAGCAGCTTCCCGCGGGACTGGGTCACAGATACGCAGTATTTT
CASSFPRDWVTDTQYF
>many|TRBV12-3/TRBV12-4|TRBD2|TRBJ2-3
TGTGCCAGCAGTTCCCCAGGTAGCGGGGGGCCTGGAGATACGCAGTATTTT
CASSSPGSGGPGDTQYF
>.|TRBV27|.|TRBJ2-1
TGTGCCAGCAGTTATGGCAGGGGCCCCTACAATGAGCAGTTCTTC
CASSYGRGPYNEQFF
>few|TRBV7-8|.|TRBJ2-7
TGTGCCAGCAGCTTAATCGCCACTAGAGCCTACGAGCAGTACTTC
CASSLIATRAYEQYF
>few|TRBV15|.|TRBJ2-3
TGTGCCACCAGCAGAGAGACCATTTTCACAGGTAGTCAGGGTACCACAGATACGCAGTATTTT
CATSRETIFTGSQGTTDTQYF
>.|TRBV25-1|.|TRBJ2-2
TGTGCCAGCAAACGATCGAACTCCGGGGAGCTGTTTTTT
CASKRSNSGELFF
>.|TRBV5-1|.|TRBJ2-3
TGCGCCAGCAGCTTGGACTTGCCAGGGGGCACAGATACGCAGTATTTT
CASSLDLPGGTDTQYF
>.|TRBV11-2|TRBD1|TRBJ2-1
TGTGCCAGCAGCTTGAGACAGGGGATCTACAATGAGCAGTTCTTC
CASSLRQGIYNEQFF
>few|TRBV28|.|TRBJ2-4
TGTGCCAGCAGTTCCAGCCTAGCCCCGGGGACCTTGTCCTACATTCAGTACTTC
CASSSSLAPGTLSYIQYF
>few|TRBV12-3/TRBV12-4|.|TRBJ1-2
TGTGCCAGCAGACCGTCCGGGTCTCGGGTAGGCTACACCTTC
CASRPSGSRVGYTF
>.|TRBV6-2/TRBV6-3|.|TRBJ1-1
TGTGCCAGCAGTTACGGAATAGGAACTTTCTTT
CASSYGIGTFF
>many|TRBV6-2/TRBV6-3|.|TRBJ1-5
TGTGCCAGCTCATCGGGTGAACAGGACGCAGGTTTTGTAACTCAGCCCCAGCATTTT
CASSSGEQDAGFVTQPQHF
>many|TRBV5-1|.|TRBJ2-2
TGCGCCAGCAGCTTTACGGGGGCCCACACCGGGGAGCTGTTTTTT
CASSFTGAHTGELFF
>.|TRBV11-3|.|TRBJ2-5
TGTGCCAGCAGCTTAGATGCACAGCACGAGACCCAGTACTTC
CASSLDAQHETQYF
>many|TRBV7-3|.|TRBJ2-5
TGTGCCAGCAGCTTTCGTATCAGAGAGACCCAGTACTTC
CASSFRIRETQYF
>few|TRBV4-3|.|TRBJ2-7
TGCGCCAGCAGCCAAGGGGCCCGAAACTACGAGCAGTACTTC
CASSQGARNYEQYF
>many|TRBV4-2|TRBD2|TRBJ2-3
TGTGCCAGCAGCCAAGATCAGGGACTAGGCGCAGATACGCAGTATTTT
CASSQDQGLGADTQYF
>few|TRBV14|TRBD1|TRBJ1-1
TGTGCCAGCAGCATCCGACAGGGGGTAACTGAAGCTTTCTTT
CASSIRQGVTEAFF
>.|TRBV4-3|.|TRBJ2-2
TGCGCCAGCAGCCTAGAAGAGGGAGACAGTAACACCGGGGAGCTGTTTTTT
CASSLEEGDSNTGELFF
>.|TRBV4-3|.|TRBJ1-6
TGCGCCAGCAGCCCGCAGGGGCAGGGGTATAATTTAGATTCACCCCTCCACTTT
CASSPQGQGYNLDSPLHF
>many|TRBV5-1|.|TRBJ2-1
TGCGCCAGCAGTTCGGACCCGGGTGAGCAGTTCTTC
CASSSDPGEQFF
>.|TRBV5-4|TRBD1|TRBJ2-7
TGTGCCAGCAGCTTGAGGACAGGGGCCTCCTACGAGCAGTACTTC
CASSLRTGASYEQYF
>.|TRBV19|.|TRBJ1-5
TGTGCCAGTAGTATCCGAAATTTCAGGGGAAATAGCAATCAGCCCCAGCATTTT
CASSIRNFRGNSNQPQHF
>many|TRBV5-1|.|TRBJ1-2
TGCGCCAGCAGCTTGGCCCGAGGATCTAACTATGGCTACACCTTC
CASSLARGSNYGYTF
>.|TRBV9|TRBD1|TRBJ2-7
TGTGCCAGCAGCACTGGACAGGGTCTGAGGTACGAGCAGTACTTC
CASSTGQGLRYEQYF
>.|TRBV7-8|TRBD1|TRBJ1-6
TGTGCCAGCAGCCCTCACAGGGGAGAGGGTTCACCCCTCCACTTT
CASSPHRGEGSPLHF